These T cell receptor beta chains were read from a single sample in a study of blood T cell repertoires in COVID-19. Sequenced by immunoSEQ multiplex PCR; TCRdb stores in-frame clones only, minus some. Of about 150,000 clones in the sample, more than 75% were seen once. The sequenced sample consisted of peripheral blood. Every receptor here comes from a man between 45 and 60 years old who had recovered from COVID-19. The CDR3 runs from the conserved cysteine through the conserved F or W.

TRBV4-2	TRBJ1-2	CASSLRDREGGYTF
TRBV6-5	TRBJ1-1	CASSYSGGNTEAFF
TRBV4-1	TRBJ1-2	CASSRDRDNYGYTF
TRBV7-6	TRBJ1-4	CASSLGGRRNEKLFF
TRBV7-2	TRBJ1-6	CASSLSQGRRNSPLHF
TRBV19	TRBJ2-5	CASSIRHQETQYF
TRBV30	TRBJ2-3	CAWSVGGLDTQYF
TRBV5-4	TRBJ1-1	CASSSGLPMDTEAFF
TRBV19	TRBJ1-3	CASDGGRGNTIYF
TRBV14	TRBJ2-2	CASSQDYNTGELFF